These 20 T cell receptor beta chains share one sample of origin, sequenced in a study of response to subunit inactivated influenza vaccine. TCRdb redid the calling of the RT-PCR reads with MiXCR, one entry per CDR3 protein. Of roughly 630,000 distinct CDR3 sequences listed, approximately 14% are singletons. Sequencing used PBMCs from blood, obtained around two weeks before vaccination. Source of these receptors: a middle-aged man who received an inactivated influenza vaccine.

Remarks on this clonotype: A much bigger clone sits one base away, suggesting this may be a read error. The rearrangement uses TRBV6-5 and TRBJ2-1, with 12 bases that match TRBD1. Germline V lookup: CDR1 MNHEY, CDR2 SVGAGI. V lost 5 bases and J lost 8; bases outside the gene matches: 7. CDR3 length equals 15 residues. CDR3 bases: TGTGCCAGCAGTCACTGGGACAGGGGGCAGGATGAGCAGTTCTTC. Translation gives CASSHWDRGQDEQFF.

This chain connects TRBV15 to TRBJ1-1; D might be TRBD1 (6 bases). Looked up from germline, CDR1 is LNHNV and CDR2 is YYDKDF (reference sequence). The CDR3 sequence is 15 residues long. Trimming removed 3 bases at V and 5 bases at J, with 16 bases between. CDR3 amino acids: CATSSRGTFYTEAFF. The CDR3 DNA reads TGTGCCACCAGCAGCAGGGGTACGTTTTATACTGAAGCTTTCTTT.

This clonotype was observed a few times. CDR3 DNA: TGCGCCAGCAGCCAAGATGGGGGACTAGCGGGATCCTACGAGCAGTACTTC. Amino acids: CASSQDGGLAGSYEQYF. The rearrangement links TRBV4-3 to TRBJ2-7, with 13 bases fitting TRBD2. The germline gives CDR1 LGHNA, CDR2 YSLEER. Trimming at V came to 0 bases and at J to 1 base, leaving 3 bases not matched to a gene. The CDR3 has 17 amino acids.

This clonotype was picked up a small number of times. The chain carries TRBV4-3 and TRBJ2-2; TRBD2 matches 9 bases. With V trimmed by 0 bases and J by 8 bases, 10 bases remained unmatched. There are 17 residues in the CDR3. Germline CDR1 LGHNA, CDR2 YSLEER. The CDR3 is CASSQDSLAGVPGELFF. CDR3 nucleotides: TGCGCCAGCAGCCAAGATAGCTTAGCGGGAGTCCCAGGGGAGCTGTTTTTT.

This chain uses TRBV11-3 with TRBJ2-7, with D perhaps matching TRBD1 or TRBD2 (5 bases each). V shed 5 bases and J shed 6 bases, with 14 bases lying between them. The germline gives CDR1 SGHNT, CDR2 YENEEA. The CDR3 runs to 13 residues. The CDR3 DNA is TGTGCCAGCAGCCGAAGAGGGGACGGCGAGCAGTACTTC. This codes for CASSRRGDGEQYF.

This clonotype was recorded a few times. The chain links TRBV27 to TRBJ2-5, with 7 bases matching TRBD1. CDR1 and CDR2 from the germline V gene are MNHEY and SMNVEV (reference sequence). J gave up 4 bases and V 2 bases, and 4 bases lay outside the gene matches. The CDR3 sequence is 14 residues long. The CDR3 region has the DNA TGTGCCAGCAGTTTAGGGACAGTGCCAGAGACCCAGTACTTC. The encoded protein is CASSLGTVPETQYF.

CDR3 DNA: TGTGCCGCACAAACGACAGGGTTGACAGATACGCAGTATTTT. It codes for CAAQTTGLTDTQYF. V gene TRBV12-3 or TRBV12-4 combines with J gene TRBJ2-3, with TRBD1 identical over 7 bases. J gave up 3 bases and V 11 bases, and 11 bases lay outside the gene matches. This CDR3 spans 14 amino acids.

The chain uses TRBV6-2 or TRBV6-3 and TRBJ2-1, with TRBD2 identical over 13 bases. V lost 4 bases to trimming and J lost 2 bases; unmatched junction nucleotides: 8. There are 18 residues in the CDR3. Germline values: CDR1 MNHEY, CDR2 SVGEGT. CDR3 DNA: TGTGCCAGCAGTTTCTCCCCCGGGACTAGCGGGACCTACAATGAGCAGTTCTTC. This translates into CASSFSPGTSGTYNEQFF.

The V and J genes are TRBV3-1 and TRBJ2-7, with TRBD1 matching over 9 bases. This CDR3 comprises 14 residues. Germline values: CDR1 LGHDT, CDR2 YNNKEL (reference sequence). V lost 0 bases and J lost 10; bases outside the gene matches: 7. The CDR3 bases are TGTGCCAGCAGCCAAGATGGGGGACAGGGAAACCAGTACTTC. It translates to CASSQDGGQGNQYF.

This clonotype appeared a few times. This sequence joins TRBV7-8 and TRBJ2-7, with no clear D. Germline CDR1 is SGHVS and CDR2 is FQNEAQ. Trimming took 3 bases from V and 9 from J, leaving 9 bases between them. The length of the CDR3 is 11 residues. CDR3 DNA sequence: TGTGCCAGCAGCTTGGGGATCGGGCAGTACTTC. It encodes CASSLGIGQYF. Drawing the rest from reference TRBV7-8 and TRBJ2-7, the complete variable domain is GAGVSQSPRYKVAKRGQDVALRCDPISGHVSLFWYQQALGQGPEFLTYFQNEAQLDKSGLPSDRFFAERPEGSVSTLKIQRTQQEDSAVYLCASSLGIGQYFGPGTRLTVT.

The CDR3 spells CAISESVLGTPEEKLFF. The CDR3, as DNA: TGTGCCATCAGTGAGTCAGTTTTGGGGACCCCGGAGGAAAAACTGTTTTTT. V usage is TRBV10-3 and J usage is TRBJ1-4; D is possibly TRBD1 (5 bases). V was trimmed by 0 bases and J by 8 bases, leaving 19 bases between them. Germline V lookup: CDR1 ENHRY, CDR2 SYGVKD. The CDR3 sequence is 17 residues long.

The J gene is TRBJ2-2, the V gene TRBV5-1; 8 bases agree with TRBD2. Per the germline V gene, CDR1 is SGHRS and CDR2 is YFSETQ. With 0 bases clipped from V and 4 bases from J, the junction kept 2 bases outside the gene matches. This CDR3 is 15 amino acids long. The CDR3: CASSLASGSTGELFF. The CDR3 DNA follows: TGCGCCAGCAGCTTGGCCAGCGGGAGCACCGGGGAGCTGTTTTTT.

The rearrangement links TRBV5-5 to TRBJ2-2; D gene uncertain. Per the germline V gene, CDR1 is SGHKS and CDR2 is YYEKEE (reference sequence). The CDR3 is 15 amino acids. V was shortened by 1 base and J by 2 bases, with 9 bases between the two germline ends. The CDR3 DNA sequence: TGTGCCAGCAGCTTGAATACAGCCAACACCGGGGAGCTGTTTTTT. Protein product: CASSLNTANTGELFF.

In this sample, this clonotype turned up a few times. The CDR3: CASSYRHNEQFF. In DNA form, the CDR3 reads TGTGCCAGCAGTTACCGTCACAATGAGCAGTTCTTC. The rearrangement links TRBV6-2 or TRBV6-3 to TRBJ2-1; unclear D gene. The V and J ends lost 2 bases and 5 bases respectively, with 4 bases between them. Germline V gives CDR1 MNHEY, CDR2 SVGEGT. This CDR3 comprises 12 residues.

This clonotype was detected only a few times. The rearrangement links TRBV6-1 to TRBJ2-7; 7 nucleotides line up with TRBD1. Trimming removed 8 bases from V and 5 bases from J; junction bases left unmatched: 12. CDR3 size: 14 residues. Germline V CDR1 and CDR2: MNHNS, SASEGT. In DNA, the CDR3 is TGTGCCAGCCGAATAACGACAGGGATCCACGAGCAGTACTTC. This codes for CASRITTGIHEQYF.

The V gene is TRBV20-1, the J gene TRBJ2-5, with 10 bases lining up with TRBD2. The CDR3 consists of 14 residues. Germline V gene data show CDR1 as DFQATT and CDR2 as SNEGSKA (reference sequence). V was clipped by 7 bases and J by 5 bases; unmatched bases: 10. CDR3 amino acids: CSVRRLAGDETQYF. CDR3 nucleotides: TGCAGTGTCCGAAGGCTAGCGGGAGACGAGACCCAGTACTTC.

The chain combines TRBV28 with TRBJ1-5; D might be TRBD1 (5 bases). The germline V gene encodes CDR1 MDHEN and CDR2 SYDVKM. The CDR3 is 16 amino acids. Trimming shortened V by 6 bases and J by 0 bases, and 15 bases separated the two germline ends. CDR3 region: CASSPHPGDSNQPQHF. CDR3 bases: TGTGCCAGCAGCCCCCATCCGGGGGATAGCAATCAGCCCCAGCATTTT. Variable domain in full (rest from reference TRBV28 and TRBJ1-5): DVKVTQSSRYLVKRTGEKVFLECVQDMDHENMFWYRQDPGLGLRLIYFSYDVKMKEKGDIPEGYSVSREKKERFSLILESASTNQTSMYLCASSPHPGDSNQPQHFGDGTRLSIL.

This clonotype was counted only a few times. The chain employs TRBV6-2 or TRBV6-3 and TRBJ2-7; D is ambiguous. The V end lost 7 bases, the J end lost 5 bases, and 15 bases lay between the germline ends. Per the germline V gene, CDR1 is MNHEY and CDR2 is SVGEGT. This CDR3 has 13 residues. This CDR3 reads CASMLTFYDEQYF. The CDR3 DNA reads TGTGCCAGCATGCTAACCTTCTATGACGAGCAGTACTTC.

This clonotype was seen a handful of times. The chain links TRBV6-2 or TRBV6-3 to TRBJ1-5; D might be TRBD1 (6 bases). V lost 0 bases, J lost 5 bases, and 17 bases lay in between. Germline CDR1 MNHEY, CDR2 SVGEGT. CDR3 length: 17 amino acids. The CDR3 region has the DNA TGTGCCAGCAGTTACTCGTTGGGACAACCATCTTATCAGCCCCAGCATTTT. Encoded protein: CASSYSLGQPSYQPQHF.

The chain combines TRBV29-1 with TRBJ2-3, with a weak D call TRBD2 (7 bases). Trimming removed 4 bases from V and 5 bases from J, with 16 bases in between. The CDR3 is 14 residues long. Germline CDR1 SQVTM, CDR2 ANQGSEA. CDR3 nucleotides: TGCAGCGTTGGCTCTTGGCGGGGGCAAGATACGCAGTATTTT. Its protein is CSVGSWRGQDTQYF.